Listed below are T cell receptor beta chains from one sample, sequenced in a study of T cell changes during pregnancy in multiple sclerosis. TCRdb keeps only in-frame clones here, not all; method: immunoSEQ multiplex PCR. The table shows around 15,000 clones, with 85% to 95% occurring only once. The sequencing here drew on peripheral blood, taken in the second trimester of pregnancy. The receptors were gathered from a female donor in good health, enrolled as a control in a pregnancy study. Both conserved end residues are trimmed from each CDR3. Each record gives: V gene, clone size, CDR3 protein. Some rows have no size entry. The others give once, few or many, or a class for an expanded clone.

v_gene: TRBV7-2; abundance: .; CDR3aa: ASSPTSGYEQY
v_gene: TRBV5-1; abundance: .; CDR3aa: ASSWNALRTGANNEQF
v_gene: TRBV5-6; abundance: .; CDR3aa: ASSIDRGKQPQH
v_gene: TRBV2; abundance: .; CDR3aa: ASRGDRLSGYT
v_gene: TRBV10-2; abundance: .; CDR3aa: ASSTGSSYNEQF
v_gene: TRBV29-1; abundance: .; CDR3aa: SVEGRSYEQY
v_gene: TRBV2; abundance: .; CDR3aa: ASTTGSLSYEQY
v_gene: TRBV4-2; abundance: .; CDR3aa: ASSQEGDYTGELF
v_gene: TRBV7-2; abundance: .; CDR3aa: ASRGTGFMGEQY
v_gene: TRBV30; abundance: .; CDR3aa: AWSSGGGGPYGYT
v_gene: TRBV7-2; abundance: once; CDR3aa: ASSLPGSNTEAF
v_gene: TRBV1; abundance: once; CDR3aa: TSSHLRQRTNQPQH
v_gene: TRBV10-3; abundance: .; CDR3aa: AISDLANYEQY
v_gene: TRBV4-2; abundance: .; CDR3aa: ASSQGRVSAGYT
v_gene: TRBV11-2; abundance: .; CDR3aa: ASSLVAGGGETQY
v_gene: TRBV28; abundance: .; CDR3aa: ASSEGSQETQY
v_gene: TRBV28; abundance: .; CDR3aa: ASKGAPGQVFYEQY
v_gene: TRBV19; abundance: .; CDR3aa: ASTLDGTVRYEQY
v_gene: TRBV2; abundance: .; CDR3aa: ASSVEVEDEQF
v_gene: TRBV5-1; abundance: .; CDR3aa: ASSPAWTGGRRNTEAF
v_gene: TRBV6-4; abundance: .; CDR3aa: ASSEQGGDYNEQF
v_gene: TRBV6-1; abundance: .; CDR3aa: ASSFGTDQEGYT
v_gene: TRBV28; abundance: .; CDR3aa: ASSLSRGSIPSNQPQH
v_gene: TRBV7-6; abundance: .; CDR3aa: ASSLGSNLNTEAF
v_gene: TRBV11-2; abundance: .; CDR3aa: ASSRGKGGTSDTDTQY
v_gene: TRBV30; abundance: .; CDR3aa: AWSVREEQY
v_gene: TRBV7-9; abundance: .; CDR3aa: ASSSIRVAGANVLT
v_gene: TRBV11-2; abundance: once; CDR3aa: ASSLDRGSYNEQF
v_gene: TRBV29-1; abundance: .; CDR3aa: SVGDREKEAF
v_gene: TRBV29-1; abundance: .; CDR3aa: SVVPGLAGVGEQY
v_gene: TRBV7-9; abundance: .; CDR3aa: ASSTTLAGRPYEQY
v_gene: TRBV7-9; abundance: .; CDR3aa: ASSFEGVGTEAF
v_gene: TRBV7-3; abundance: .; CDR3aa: ASSPGQRDGYT
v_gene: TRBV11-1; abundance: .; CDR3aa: ASSLRQGARVGTEAF
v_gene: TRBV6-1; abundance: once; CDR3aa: ATQGWIGELF
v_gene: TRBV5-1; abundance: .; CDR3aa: ASSLAERAKEQF
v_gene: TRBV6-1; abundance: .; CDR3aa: ASSVDRELGELF
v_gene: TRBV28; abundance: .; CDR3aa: ASSQYGYT
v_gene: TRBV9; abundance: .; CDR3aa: ASSVDEGAAQF
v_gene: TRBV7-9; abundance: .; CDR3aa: ASSLALTGRETQY
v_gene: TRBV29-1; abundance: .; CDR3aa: SVEDRLAGGTDTQY
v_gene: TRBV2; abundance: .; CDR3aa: ASRASGGAYNEQF
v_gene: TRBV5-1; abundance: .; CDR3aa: ASSPTGGNTGELF
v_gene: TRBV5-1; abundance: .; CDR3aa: ASSLAVSGNTIY